A single sample is the source of the 16 T cell receptor beta chains below, sequenced in a study of blood T cell repertoires in COVID-19. Assay: immunoSEQ multiplex PCR; the TCRdb copy retains only in-frame clones and omits some. This table has about 200,000 clones, more than 70% appearing once. Sequenced sample: peripheral blood. The receptors come from a man aged 50 to 60 with COVID-19, enrolled during active disease.

This clone was recorded once. This rearrangement joins TRBV6-6 to TRBJ2-2; 8 bases are shared with TRBD2. Per germline, CDR1 MNHNY and CDR2 SVGAGI (reference sequence). With 5 bases clipped from V and 2 bases from J, the junction kept 13 bases outside the gene matches. The CDR3 sequence is 18 residues long. The CDR3 nucleotides read TGTGCCAGCAGTCGCGCTAGCGGGTCCTTACCTAACACCGGGGAGCTGTTTTTT. Amino acid sequence: CASSRASGSLPNTGELFF.

The J gene is TRBJ2-7, the V gene TRBV5-4; TRBD2 agrees at 14 bases. The germline V gene has CDR1 SGHNT and CDR2 YYREEE (reference sequence). CDR3 length equals 16 residues. V lost 4 bases to trimming and J lost 2 bases; unmatched junction nucleotides: 5. CDR3 DNA: TGTGCCAGCAGCCAATTGGGACTAGCGGGAGCCTACGAGCAGTACTTC. Protein: CASSQLGLAGAYEQYF.

V gene TRBV9 combines with J gene TRBJ2-3, with a tentative D call TRBD2 (6 bases). Trimming took off 3 bases at V and 6 bases at J, with 20 bases between the two ends. The CDR3 contains 16 residues. Germline lookup yields CDR1 SGDLS and CDR2 YYNGEE. Here the CDR3 reads CASSALTGQDYDTQYF. CDR3 in DNA: TGTGCCAGCAGCGCCCTCACGGGGCAGGACTATGATACGCAGTATTTT. The complete variable domain, with remaining parts taken from reference TRBV9 and TRBJ2-3, reads DSGVTQTPKHLITATGQRVTLRCSPRSGDLSVYWYQQSLDQGLQFLIQYYNGEERAKGNILERFSAQQFPDLHSELNLSSLELGDSALYFCASSALTGQDYDTQYFGPGTRLTVL.

The V call is TRBV11-3, the J call TRBJ1-1; 11 nucleotides match TRBD1. The V gene's germline CDR1 is SGHNT and CDR2 YENEEA. The CDR3 runs to 15 residues. V trimming: 5 bases; J trimming: 2 bases; junction bases outside the gene matches: 4. The CDR3: CASSAGTGGNTEAFF. CDR3 nucleotide sequence: TGTGCCAGCAGCGCCGGGACAGGGGGTAACACTGAAGCTTTCTTT.

This chain uses TRBV2 with TRBJ2-5, with TRBD2 as a possible D gene (6 bases). The CDR3 is made up of 15 amino acids. From germline, CDR1 is SNHLY and CDR2 FYNNEI. V dropped 2 bases and J dropped 5 bases, with 15 bases sitting between them. The DNA of the CDR3 is TGTGCCAGCAGTGAATCTAGCGCCAAGACGGAGACCCAGTACTTC. Translated: CASSESSAKTETQYF.

V is TRBV10-3 and J is TRBJ2-3, with a tentative D call TRBD2 (5 bases). This CDR3 is 16 amino acids long. From germline, CDR1 is ENHRY and CDR2 SYGVKD. V lost 4 bases and J 4 bases, leaving 18 bases between the germline ends. The CDR3 reads CAISGGLSGRADTQYF. The DNA for the CDR3 is TGTGCCATCAGTGGCGGGCTTTCTGGGCGGGCAGATACGCAGTATTTT.

V and J are TRBV6-5 and TRBJ1-2; perhaps TRBD1 as D (5 bases). The germline V gene encodes CDR1 MNHEY and CDR2 SVGAGI. The CDR3 extends over 14 amino acids. V was shortened by 8 bases and J by 7 bases, with 20 bases between the two germline ends. CDR3 nucleotide sequence: TGTGCCAGCCACAAAGCCCCGGGGGGTGGTGGCTACACCTTC. It specifies CASHKAPGGGGYTF.

This chain connects TRBV28 to TRBJ2-7, with D possibly matching TRBD1 (5 bases). The CDR3 loop spans 15 amino acids. Germline CDR1 reads MDHEN; CDR2 reads SYDVKM. V was pared by 4 bases and J by 1 base, with 14 bases between. CDR3 in DNA: TGTGCCAGCAGTTCTCAGGGCCAAAGTTCCTACGAGCAGTACTTC. This gives the protein CASSSQGQSSYEQYF. The full variable domain, its missing parts supplied by reference TRBV28 and TRBJ2-7, is DVKVTQSSRYLVKRTGEKVFLECVQDMDHENMFWYRQDPGLGLRLIYFSYDVKMKEKGDIPEGYSVSREKKERFSLILESASTNQTSMYLCASSSQGQSSYEQYFGPGTRLTVT.

The J gene is TRBJ2-1, the V gene TRBV11-1, with D hard to call. CDR3 size: 13 residues. V dropped 4 bases and J dropped 0 bases, with 4 bases sitting between them. Germline-derived CDR1 and CDR2 are SGHAT and FQDESV (reference sequence). The chain's CDR3 is CASSSGSYNEQFF. The CDR3 region has the DNA TGTGCCAGCAGCTCGGGCTCCTACAATGAGCAGTTCTTC.

CDR3 bases: TGTGCCAGCAGCGTCTCCCGGTCTGCAGAGCAGTACTTC. Its translation: CASSVSRSAEQYF. The chain combines TRBV11-2 with TRBJ2-7; no clear D. Trimming cost V 5 bases and J 7 bases, with 15 bases left between them. Germline V gene data show CDR1 as SGHAT and CDR2 as FQNNGV. This CDR3 comprises 13 residues. Using reference TRBV11-2 and TRBJ2-7 for the parts outside the CDR3, the full variable domain is EAGVAQSPRYKIIEKRQSVAFWCNPISGHATLYWYQQILGQGPKLLIQFQNNGVVDDSQLPKDRFSAERLKGVDSTLKIQPAKLEDSAVYLCASSVSRSAEQYFGPGTRLTVT.

The chain combines TRBV7-8 with TRBJ2-7, with a tentative D call TRBD2 (5 bases). CDR1 and CDR2 (germline): SGHVS, FQNEAQ. The germline V and J ends were trimmed by 3 bases and 0 bases, with 9 bases remaining between them. This CDR3 region has 14 residues. CDR3: CASSFEGPSYEQYF. In DNA form, the CDR3 reads TGTGCCAGCAGCTTTGAGGGTCCCTCCTACGAGCAGTACTTC.

The chain carries TRBV6-1 and TRBJ1-6; possible D gene TRBD1, 5 bases. CDR1 is MNHNS, CDR2 SASEGT, per germline. This CDR3 region has 14 residues. The V gene lost 2 bases and the J gene lost 4 bases, with 6 bases spanning the gap. The CDR3 reads CASSETGYNSPLHF. The CDR3 bases are TGTGCCAGCAGTGAAACAGGTTATAATTCACCCCTCCACTTT.

This chain's CDR3 is CASTEGAELGYEQYF. For the CDR3, the DNA is TGTGCCAGCACCGAGGGGGCTGAACTGGGATACGAGCAGTACTTC. The chain recombines TRBV6-5 with TRBJ2-7; 7 nucleotides line up with TRBD1. Germline CDR1 and CDR2: MNHEY and SVGAGI. The CDR3 extends over 15 amino acids. After removal of 7 bases from V and 4 bases from J, the junction contained 13 bases not matched to a gene.

The chain couples TRBV5-4 to TRBJ2-7; 11 bases match TRBD2. This CDR3 has 14 amino acids. Germline lookup yields CDR1 SGHNT and CDR2 YYREEE (reference sequence). The V gene end was trimmed by 4 bases and the J gene end by 6 bases; junction bases not matched to a gene: 6. CDR3 protein: CASSVLAGGGEQYF. The CDR3 DNA reads as TGTGCCAGCAGCGTTCTAGCGGGAGGAGGCGAGCAGTACTTC.

The chain links TRBV20-1 to TRBJ2-7; D is perhaps TRBD2 (5 bases). Trimming pared 4 bases from V and 3 bases from J, leaving 7 bases between. The CDR3 extends over 11 amino acids. The germline V gene encodes CDR1 DFQATT and CDR2 SNEGSKA (reference sequence). CDR3 amino acids: CSAKRDYEQYF. The CDR3 DNA follows: TGCAGTGCTAAGAGGGACTACGAGCAGTACTTC.

The chain uses TRBV6-5 and TRBJ1-2; tentatively, D is TRBD1 (5 bases). The germline V gene encodes CDR1 MNHEY and CDR2 SVGAGI. V lost 0 bases and J 6 bases, leaving 14 bases between the germline ends. The CDR3 has 15 residues. DNA for the CDR3: TGTGCCAGCAGTTACTCGAATGGGGGGGTTCATGGCTACACCTTC. Translated: CASSYSNGGVHGYTF.